The following is a T cell receptor (beta chain) sequence with its context. The antigen remains unidentified. Positive CCR7 selection of CD45RO-negative cells yielded the naive CD8 cells, and terminally differentiated effector memory CD45RA+ cells were excluded. This CDR3 is built from 16 residues. From germline, CDR1 is MNHEY and CDR2 SMNVEV (reference sequence). The junction had 18 bases not matched to a gene; V was cut back by 8 bases and J by 6 bases. The sample is drawn from a study of shared clonotypes between healthy human individuals. Study-level background: Per-donor plates numbered three CD4 naive, three CD4 memory, two CD8 naive and one CD8 memory.

Genomic DNA from each subset was divided evenly over several immunoSEQ plates. This table comes from immunoSEQ multiplex PCR, and its TCRdb copy is limited to in-frame clones, with some not included. Here the sample spans over 2,000,000 clones, over 85% being singletons. General study findings and limits: Larger estimated richness was generally recorded for naive subsets relative to memory subsets.

The source is a man younger than 35 in good health. Some clones in this sample may be carry-over from other donors' samples. This sequence joins TRBV27 and TRBJ2-7; 8 bases are a match to TRBD1. Sequences were obtained from naive CD8+ T cells from PBMCs. CDR3 in amino acids: CASGIKKDREEREQYF. Here the CDR3 DNA reads TGTGCCAGCGGGATAAAGAAGGACAGGGAGGAACGCGAGCAGTACTTC.